One sample yielded the 20 T cell receptor beta chains listed below, sequenced in a study of cytomegalovirus exposure and HLA in healthy donors. Use of 60 Vbeta and 13 Jbeta primers characterized the PCR. Repertoires were generated with immunoSEQ multiplex PCR, while TCRdb's copy carries only in-frame clones and drops some. In total, the table holds about 210,000 clones. Sequences were obtained from PBMCs. These receptors all come from a woman in her twenties or thirties in good health and CMV-seropositive.

The V call is TRBV30, the J call TRBJ2-5, with 10 nucleotides matching TRBD1. Trimming at V came to 4 bases and at J to 2 bases, leaving 7 bases not matched to a gene. CDR1 and CDR2 (germline): GTSNPN, SVGIG (reference sequence). This CDR3 has 15 amino acids. The CDR3 bases are TGTGCCTGGACCCGGGACAGGGGATGGCAAGAGACCCAGTACTTC. This translates into CAWTRDRGWQETQYF. Full variable domain (missing parts from reference TRBV30 and TRBJ2-5): SQTIHQWPATLVQPVGSPLSLECTVEGTSNPNLYWYRQAAGRGLQLLFYSVGIGQISSEVPQNLSASRPQDRQFILSSKKLLLSDSGFYLCAWTRDRGWQETQYFGPGTRLLVL.

For the CDR3, the DNA is TGTGCCAGTAGGGAGGTGAGCAACTCTGGAAACACCATATATTTT. It specifies CASREVSNSGNTIYF. The chain has TRBV19 and TRBJ1-3; unclear D gene. The V and J ends lost 6 bases and 0 bases respectively, with 12 bases between them. CDR3 size: 15 residues. Germline V lookup: CDR1 LNHDA, CDR2 SQIVND (reference sequence).

The chain recombines TRBV29-1 with TRBJ2-1, with 8 bases matching TRBD2. The ends lost 3 bases at V and 5 bases at J; junction bases unmatched: 9. Germline values: CDR1 SQVTM, CDR2 ANQGSEA. The CDR3 contains 15 residues. As DNA, the CDR3 is TGCAGCGTTGATCTCGGGACTAGTGCTGACAATGAGCAGTTCTTC. Encoded protein: CSVDLGTSADNEQFF.

The CDR3 nucleotides are TGTGCCATCAGTGGGCCTGGGACAGGGGGTCGGGAGACCCAGTACTTC. Its translation: CAISGPGTGGRETQYF. The chain employs TRBV10-3 and TRBJ2-5, with 11 bases aligning to TRBD1. The V gene end was trimmed by 4 bases and the J gene end by 5 bases; junction bases not matched to a gene: 9. This CDR3 comprises 16 residues. CDR1 is ENHRY and CDR2 is SYGVKD in the germline V gene.

The rearrangement uses TRBV6-6 and TRBJ2-3; 8 bases are a match to TRBD2. Germline CDR1 is MNHNY and CDR2 is SVGAGI (reference sequence). Losses at the gene ends were 4 bases for V and 4 bases for J; bases not matched to a gene: 4. The CDR3 totals 14 residues. For the CDR3, the DNA is TGTGCCAGCAGTTTAGCGGGGAGTCCAGATACGCAGTATTTT. Residues: CASSLAGSPDTQYF.

The chain couples TRBV19 to TRBJ2-2; 7 bases fit TRBD1. Germline values: CDR1 LNHDA, CDR2 SQIVND (reference sequence). The CDR3 spans 15 residues. V shed 2 bases, J shed 4 bases, and the junction held 4 bases outside the gene matches. The DNA for the CDR3 is TGTGCCAGTAGTATAAGGGGGCCGGGCACCGGGGAGCTGTTTTTT. Translating it yields CASSIRGPGTGELFF.

This sequence joins TRBV6-6 and TRBJ2-7, with TRBD2 matching 7 bases. Trimming cost V 4 bases and J 6 bases; bases outside gene matches: 9. Germline V gene data show CDR1 as MNHNY and CDR2 as SVGAGI (reference sequence). The CDR3 extends over 14 amino acids. The CDR3 DNA sequence: TGTGCCAGCAGTTGGGGGGGGGTCACGGGCGAGCAGTACTTC. It yields the protein CASSWGGVTGEQYF.

This rearrangement joins TRBV7-9 to TRBJ1-6, with TRBD1 as a possible D gene (5 bases). The CDR3 has 14 amino acids. V lost 3 bases and J 7 bases, leaving 10 bases between the germline ends. From germline, CDR1 is SEHNR and CDR2 FQNEAQ (reference sequence). This chain's CDR3 is CASSFRRVNSPLHF. In nucleotides, the CDR3 is TGTGCCAGCAGCTTTCGCAGGGTAAATTCACCCCTCCACTTT. The full variable domain, its missing parts supplied by reference TRBV7-9 and TRBJ1-6, is DTGVSQNPRHKITKRGQNVTFRCDPISEHNRLYWYRQTLGQGPEFLTYFQNEAQLEKSRLLSDRFSAERPKGSFSTLEIQRTEQGDSAMYLCASSFRRVNSPLHFGNGTRLTVT.

The rearrangement uses TRBV9 and TRBJ2-3; perhaps TRBD1 as D (6 bases). Between the trimmed V and J ends, which lost 2 bases and 0 bases, there was a span of 13 bases. This CDR3 has 16 residues. Germline V gene data show CDR1 as SGDLS and CDR2 as YYNGEE. For the CDR3, the DNA is TGTGCCAGCAGCGTCCGGACAGCAGAAAGCACAGATACGCAGTATTTT. Translating gives CASSVRTAESTDTQYF.

The gene calls are TRBV5-1 and TRBJ2-3; D may be TRBD2 (6 bases). CDR3 size: 17 residues. CDR1 is SGHRS and CDR2 is YFSETQ in the germline V gene. V lost 2 bases and J 0 bases, leaving 16 bases between the germline ends. CDR3 coding DNA: TGCGCCAGCAGCTTTGTCCCAATCGGGACTAGCACAGATACGCAGTATTTT. Protein product: CASSFVPIGTSTDTQYF. Full variable domain (missing parts from reference TRBV5-1 and TRBJ2-3): KAGVTQTPRYLIKTRGQQVTLSCSPISGHRSVSWYQQTPGQGLQFLFEYFSETQRNKGNFPGRFSGRQFSNSRSEMNVSTLELGDSALYLCASSFVPIGTSTDTQYFGPGTRLTVL.

The genes are TRBV5-6 and TRBJ2-7; TRBD2 matches at 10 bases. The germline CDR1 and CDR2 sequences are SGHDT and YYEEEE. This CDR3 is 17 amino acids long. V lost 0 bases, J lost 1 base, and 7 bases stayed unmatched. This chain's CDR3 is CASSLARSGGGSYEQYF. Written as DNA, the CDR3 is TGTGCCAGCAGCTTGGCCAGGAGCGGGGGGGGTTCCTACGAGCAGTACTTC.

This chain joins TRBV11-2 and TRBJ1-2; D is unclear. The CDR3 contains 14 residues. Germline lookup yields CDR1 SGHAT and CDR2 FQNNGV. With 6 bases removed from V and 0 bases from J, the gap between germline ends came to 11 bases. The CDR3 spells CASSLGPTNYGYTF. The DNA of the CDR3 is TGTGCCAGCAGTCTCGGTCCGACTAACTATGGCTACACCTTC. Full variable domain (rest looked up from reference TRBV11-2 and TRBJ1-2): EAGVAQSPRYKIIEKRQSVAFWCNPISGHATLYWYQQILGQGPKLLIQFQNNGVVDDSQLPKDRFSAERLKGVDSTLKIQPAKLEDSAVYLCASSLGPTNYGYTFGSGTRLTVV.

The V and J genes are TRBV11-2 and TRBJ2-3, with D perhaps TRBD2 (7 bases). Germline-derived CDR1 and CDR2 are SGHAT and FQNNGV. V dropped 3 bases and J dropped 3 bases, with 22 bases sitting between them. This CDR3 is 18 amino acids long. CDR3 bases: TGTGCCAGCAGCTTTCGAGGGGGGGGACCAGTATGGACAGATACGCAGTATTTT. Its protein product is CASSFRGGGPVWTDTQYF.

The V call is TRBV27, the J call TRBJ2-5, with no clear D. The CDR3 length is 13 residues. Trimming cost V 1 base and J 2 bases, with 5 bases left between them. From germline, CDR1 is MNHEY and CDR2 SMNVEV (reference sequence). The CDR3 DNA reads as TGTGCCAGCAGTTTATATCAACAAGAGACCCAGTACTTC. This sequence encodes CASSLYQQETQYF.

The gene calls are TRBV7-2 and TRBJ2-7, with 9 bases identical to TRBD1. Per the germline V gene, CDR1 is SGHTA and CDR2 is FQGNSA. The CDR3 has 15 amino acids. V trimming: 5 bases; J trimming: 4 bases; junction bases outside the gene matches: 9. CDR3 region: CASSPTTGGGYEQYF. The CDR3 nucleotides read TGTGCCAGCAGCCCAACCACAGGGGGCGGATACGAGCAGTACTTC.

This sequence joins TRBV27 and TRBJ1-4; 7 bases line up with TRBD1. The V and J ends lost 8 bases and 7 bases, in that order; junction bases with no gene match: 4. Per germline, CDR1 MNHEY and CDR2 SMNVEV (reference sequence). This CDR3 is 12 amino acids long. CDR3 protein: CASGRTGEKLFF. The CDR3 nucleotides read TGTGCCAGCGGACGGACAGGTGAAAAACTGTTTTTT.

The rearrangement joins TRBV2 to TRBJ1-4; TRBD1 matches at 7 bases. J gave up 7 bases and V 5 bases, and 7 bases lay outside the gene matches. The germline V gene encodes CDR1 SNHLY and CDR2 FYNNEI. The CDR3 is 14 amino acids. CDR3 coding DNA: TGTGCCAGCAGTTCCCAGGGGGGAAGTGAAAAACTGTTTTTT. As protein: CASSSQGGSEKLFF.

The rearrangement uses TRBV19 and TRBJ2-5, with 10 bases matching TRBD2. Trimming removed 4 bases from V and 5 bases from J; junction bases left unmatched: 7. CDR3 length equals 15 residues. Germline-derived CDR1 and CDR2 are LNHDA and SQIVND (reference sequence). This CDR3 reads CASSNLAGGRETQYF. For the CDR3, the DNA is TGTGCCAGTAGTAACTTAGCGGGAGGCAGGGAGACCCAGTACTTC.

This chain links TRBV4-2 with TRBJ2-5; 9 positions match TRBD2. Germline loops: CDR1 LGHNA, CDR2 YNFKEQ. V lost 1 base to trimming and J lost 7 bases; unmatched junction nucleotides: 10. The CDR3 covers 16 residues. Here the CDR3 reads CASSQGDTSGSVTQYF. The DNA of the CDR3 is TGTGCCAGCAGCCAAGGTGACACTAGCGGGTCGGTGACCCAGTACTTC.

The chain recombines TRBV2 with TRBJ2-7; TRBD1 is a possible D gene (6 bases). In germline, CDR1 is SNHLY, CDR2 FYNNEI. The CDR3 sequence is 12 residues long. Trimming took off 8 bases at V and 6 bases at J, with 14 bases between the two ends. CDR3 DNA: TGTGCCAGCCGGGACACTTTATCCGAGCAGTACTTC. This codes for CASRDTLSEQYF. Drawing the rest from reference TRBV2 and TRBJ2-7, the complete variable domain is EPEVTQTPSHQVTQMGQEVILRCVPISNHLYFYWYRQILGQKVEFLVSFYNNEISEKSEIFDDQFSVERPDGSNFTLKIRSTKLEDSAMYFCASRDTLSEQYFGPGTRLTVT.